What follows are 23 T cell receptor beta chains derived from one specimen sequenced in a study of T cells after yellow fever vaccination. TCRdb re-called the 5' RACE reads through MiXCR, storing one row per CDR3 protein. In the table there are 300,000 to 400,000 distinct CDR3 sequences, approximately 12% of which are singletons. Material: CD4+ T cells sorted from PBMCs, obtained 15 days after the yellow fever booster vaccination. The receptor set was obtained from a young man who received the YFV17D yellow fever vaccine.

This clonotype showed up just a few times. The chain links TRBV5-5 to TRBJ1-1; TRBD1 might be the D (5 bases). The CDR3 contains 13 residues. The V gene lost 0 bases and the J gene lost 3 bases, with 6 bases spanning the gap. Germline-derived CDR1 and CDR2 are SGHKS and YYEKEE (reference sequence). The CDR3 DNA reads as TGTGCCAGCAGCTTGGGGACATACACTGAAGCTTTCTTT. This sequence encodes CASSLGTYTEAFF.

This clonotype has more than one count but fewer than ten. The DNA of the CDR3 is TGTGCCAGCAGTGATCGAGCAGGGACAGGGCTGGATGAAAAACTGTTTTTT. It specifies CASSDRAGTGLDEKLFF. The chain employs TRBV2 and TRBJ1-4; 9 bases match TRBD1. The CDR3 runs to 17 residues. Germline CDR1 and CDR2: SNHLY and FYNNEI. After removal of 3 bases from V and 6 bases from J, the junction contained 11 bases not matched to a gene.

In this sample, this clonotype turned up many times. This sequence joins TRBV24-1 and TRBJ2-5, with 7 bases aligning to TRBD1. With 4 bases clipped from V and 0 bases from J, the junction kept 4 bases outside the gene matches. This CDR3 has 15 amino acids. In germline, CDR1 is KGHDR, CDR2 SFDVKD. DNA of the CDR3: TGTGCCACCAGTGAAACGGGACAGCACCAAGAGACCCAGTACTTC. Translation gives CATSETGQHQETQYF.

This chain joins TRBV18 and TRBJ2-7; TRBD1 agrees at 7 bases. V gave up 5 bases and J gave up 3 bases; unmatched junction bases: 7. Germline V gene sequence: CDR1 KGHSH, CDR2 LQKENI. The CDR3 sequence is 14 residues long. The CDR3 spells CASSSGTANYEQYF. CDR3 nucleotide sequence: TGTGCCAGCTCATCCGGGACAGCAAACTACGAGCAGTACTTC. Variable domain in full (rest from reference TRBV18 and TRBJ2-7): NAGVMQNPRHLVRRRGQEARLRCSPMKGHSHVYWYRQLPEEGLKFMVYLQKENIIDESGMPKERFSAEFPKEGPSILRIQQVVRGDSAAYFCASSSGTANYEQYFGPGTRLTVT.

This clonotype was seen only a few times. V and J are TRBV5-1 and TRBJ1-3; TRBD1 matches 9 bases. V lost 3 bases, J lost 8 bases, and 3 bases stayed unmatched. There are 13 residues in the CDR3. Germline V gene sequence: CDR1 SGHRS, CDR2 YFSETQ. The CDR3 sequence is CASSSRQGDTIYF. DNA of the CDR3: TGCGCCAGCAGCTCAAGACAGGGGGACACCATATATTTT.

There are a few counts of this clonotype. This chain connects TRBV6-2 or TRBV6-3 to TRBJ1-2; TRBD1 aligns across 7 bases. Germline CDR1 MNHEY, CDR2 SVGEGT. The CDR3 totals 13 residues. The trim removed 8 bases at V and 0 bases at J, leaving 3 bases unmatched. The CDR3 here is CASGTDTNYGYTF. The CDR3 DNA is TGTGCCAGCGGGACAGACACTAACTATGGCTACACCTTC.

This clonotype showed up just a few times. The J gene is TRBJ2-3, the V gene TRBV20-1; 7 bases are shared with TRBD1. V gave up 3 bases and J gave up 4 bases; unmatched junction bases: 7. Germline CDR1 and CDR2: DFQATT and SNEGSKA (reference sequence). The CDR3 runs 14 residues. The CDR3 sequence: CSARTGIGSDTQYF. DNA for the CDR3: TGCAGTGCTAGGACAGGGATAGGCTCAGATACGCAGTATTTT.

This clonotype was observed a handful of times. The chain joins TRBV27 to TRBJ2-7, with a weak D call TRBD1 (6 bases). Trimming cost V 3 bases and J 2 bases, with 11 bases left between them. CDR1 is MNHEY, CDR2 SMNVEV, per germline (reference sequence). CDR3 length equals 14 residues. CDR3 loop: CASSLTGRAYEQYF. The CDR3 DNA is TGTGCCAGCAGTTTGACAGGTCGGGCCTACGAGCAGTACTTC.

This clonotype was found many times. The junction and the germline gene differ at one end; a read error may be behind it. This chain joins TRBV5-1 and TRBJ2-3, with 7 positions matching TRBD1. CDR1 and CDR2 (germline): SGHRS, YFSETQ. The CDR3 spans 14 residues. The CDR3 spells CASSPGQGTDTQYF. CDR3 DNA sequence: TGTGCCAGCAGCCCCGGACAGGGCACAGATACGCAGTATTTT.

This clonotype showed up just a few times. V usage is TRBV5-6 and J usage is TRBJ1-5; 8 nucleotides agree with TRBD1. The J segment lost 7 bases and the V segment lost 1 base, leaving 7 bases of the junction unmatched. The CDR3 contains 15 residues. Per the germline V gene, CDR1 is SGHDT and CDR2 is YYEEEE. The CDR3 loop reads CASSLLSRGQQPQHF. DNA of the CDR3: TGTGCCAGCAGCTTGCTGTCCAGGGGGCAACAGCCCCAGCATTTT.

The CDR3 is CASSRSTGGTYNEQFF. The CDR3 nucleotides read TGTGCCAGCAGTAGATCGACAGGGGGCACCTACAATGAGCAGTTCTTC. The rearrangement uses TRBV6-1 and TRBJ2-1, with TRBD1 matching 10 bases. CDR3 length equals 16 residues. Germline V gene lookup returns CDR1 MNHNS and CDR2 SASEGT. V trimming: 5 bases; J trimming: 2 bases; junction bases outside the gene matches: 6.

The J gene is TRBJ2-1, the V gene TRBV5-4; 7 bases match TRBD1. V lost 3 bases and J lost 1; bases outside the gene matches: 4. The CDR3 contains 15 residues. Germline V gives CDR1 SGHNT, CDR2 YYREEE (reference sequence). CDR3: CASSSGQQSYNEQFF. CDR3 sequence (DNA): TGTGCCAGCAGCTCGGGACAGCAGTCCTACAATGAGCAGTTCTTC.

This clonotype showed up many times. The chain couples TRBV4-3 to TRBJ1-4; unclear D gene. The V end was cut by 4 bases, the J end by 6 bases, with 12 bases between. This CDR3 is built from 14 residues. Germline-derived CDR1 and CDR2 are LGHNA and YSLEER. The CDR3 nucleotides are TGCGCCAGCAGCCGATACGACCGCGATGAAAAACTGTTTTTT. It translates to CASSRYDRDEKLFF.

This chain joins TRBV6-2 or TRBV6-3 and TRBJ2-7; a possible D gene is TRBD1 (5 bases). Germline V lookup: CDR1 MNHEY, CDR2 SVGEGT. The CDR3 consists of 13 residues. The ends were cut back, 7 bases at V and 0 bases at J, with 10 bases in the middle. This CDR3 is CASKYDSSYEQYV. The CDR3, as DNA: TGTGCCAGCAAATACGACAGCTCCTACGAGCAGTACGTC.

This clonotype has a handful of counts. DNA for the CDR3: TGCAGTGCTAGACAGGGGGCGCGGATCGATGGCTACACCTTC. It specifies CSARQGARIDGYTF. J is TRBJ1-2 and V is TRBV20-1, with 8 bases aligning to TRBD1. CDR3 length: 14 amino acids. Germline-derived CDR1 and CDR2 are DFQATT and SNEGSKA (reference sequence). Trimming cost V 2 bases and J 6 bases; bases outside gene matches: 8.

The CDR3 sequence is CASSPTAGTGSYEQYF. DNA for the CDR3: TGTGCCAGCTCACCGACGGCCGGGACAGGGTCCTACGAGCAGTACTTC. This sequence joins TRBV18 and TRBJ2-7; TRBD1 matches at 9 bases. V gave up 3 bases and J gave up 1 base; unmatched junction bases: 7. CDR1 is KGHSH and CDR2 is LQKENI in the germline V gene. This CDR3 is 16 amino acids long.

This clonotype appeared many times. CDR3 loop: CASSLAGGTTGETQYF. The CDR3 coding sequence is TGCGCCAGCAGCTTGGCCGGAGGCACCACGGGGGAGACCCAGTACTTC. The J gene is TRBJ2-5, the V gene TRBV5-1; possibly TRBD2 for D (5 bases). Per the germline V gene, CDR1 is SGHRS and CDR2 is YFSETQ. Trimming took off 0 bases at V and 5 bases at J, with 17 bases between the two ends. The CDR3 is 16 amino acids.

The chain combines TRBV7-9 with TRBJ1-3; D ambiguous. V gave up 3 bases and J gave up 0 bases, with 9 bases separating them. This CDR3 is built from 15 residues. Germline V gene data show CDR1 as SEHNR and CDR2 as FQNEAQ (reference sequence). The CDR3 sequence: CASSFGRSSGNTIYF. The CDR3 coding sequence is TGTGCCAGCAGCTTTGGCCGGAGCTCTGGAAACACCATATATTTT. Full variable domain (rest looked up from reference TRBV7-9 and TRBJ1-3): DTGVSQNPRHKITKRGQNVTFRCDPISEHNRLYWYRQTLGQGPEFLTYFQNEAQLEKSRLLSDRFSAERPKGSFSTLEIQRTEQGDSAMYLCASSFGRSSGNTIYFGEGSWLTVV.

This rearrangement joins TRBV7-3 to TRBJ2-3; D gene unclear. CDR3 size: 13 residues. The germline V gene has CDR1 SGHTA and CDR2 FQGTGA. Trimming took off 5 bases at V and 8 bases at J, with 14 bases between the two ends. The chain's CDR3 is CASSPTALSTQYF. As DNA, the CDR3 is TGTGCCAGCAGCCCGACGGCCCTTTCTACGCAGTATTTT.

The chain combines TRBV5-1 with TRBJ2-1; TRBD2 matches at 9 bases. The V and J ends lost 1 base and 8 bases, in that order; junction bases with no gene match: 10. The CDR3 has 16 residues. The germline V gene encodes CDR1 SGHRS and CDR2 YFSETQ. The CDR3 sequence is CASSLTLAGQTHEQFF. The CDR3 region has the DNA TGCGCCAGCAGCTTGACTCTAGCGGGGCAAACCCATGAGCAGTTCTTC.

The genes are TRBV6-6 and TRBJ1-1; D is possibly TRBD1 (5 bases). The germline V gene encodes CDR1 MNHNY and CDR2 SVGAGI (reference sequence). V lost 2 bases to trimming and J lost 3 bases, with 13 bases between them. The CDR3 is 15 amino acids. The CDR3 DNA reads as TGTGCCAGCAGTTACGGTACAGGCCGAGACACTGAAGCTTTCTTT. Amino acid sequence: CASSYGTGRDTEAFF.

This sequence joins TRBV30 and TRBJ1-4; D gene ambiguous. The CDR3 consists of 16 residues. V gave up 4 bases and J gave up 0 bases, with 15 bases separating them. Germline V lookup: CDR1 GTSNPN, CDR2 SVGIG (reference sequence). The CDR3 protein is CAWTHPAWATNEKLFF. CDR3 coding DNA: TGTGCCTGGACCCACCCCGCGTGGGCAACTAATGAAAAACTGTTTTTT.

This clonotype was seen repeatedly, ten times or more. This rearrangement joins TRBV7-2 to TRBJ2-2; D is possibly TRBD1 (5 bases). With 4 bases removed from V and 3 bases from J, the gap between germline ends came to 9 bases. The CDR3 spans 14 residues. Germline CDR1 SGHTA, CDR2 FQGNSA. CDR3 in amino acids: CASSSTGHTGELFF. The CDR3 region has the DNA TGTGCCAGCAGCTCAACAGGTCACACCGGGGAGCTGTTTTTT.